Each of the 27 T cell receptor beta chains below was sequenced from the same sample in a study of spatial heterogeneity in lung cancer. Via MiXCR, TCRdb re-called the 5' RACE reads, giving one row per CDR3 protein. The profile shows around 89,000 distinct CDR3 sequences, approximately 12% of them singletons. The time point here: sample taken at primary tumor resection. The input material, whole RNA from tumor, nontumor lung or frozen PBMC, was sequenced unsorted. The input for sequencing was PBMCs, taken at surgery. These receptor sequences come from a male donor with early-stage non-small cell lung cancer.

Only a few counts were recorded for this clonotype. The rearrangement uses TRBV10-3 and TRBJ2-1; possible D gene TRBD1, 6 bases. Trimming took 6 bases from V and 7 from J, leaving 16 bases between them. This CDR3 is 14 amino acids long. Germline CDR1 and CDR2: ENHRY and SYGVKD. As DNA, the CDR3 is TGTGCCATCAGCTCACAGGGTGGTGGTAATGAGCAGTTCTTC. Its translation is CAISSQGGGNEQFF.

Regarding this clonotype: A junction boundary mismatches the germline segment, possibly from a read error. The rearrangement links TRBV7-7 to TRBJ1-1, with D unresolved. CDR3 size: 13 residues. Germline values: CDR1 SSHAT, CDR2 FNYEAQ (reference sequence). DNA for the CDR3: TGTGCTAGCAGCTTCGGGGAAAGGACTGAAGCTTTCTTT. The encoded protein is CASSFGERTEAFF.

This clonotype was detected a few times. The J gene is TRBJ2-6, the V gene TRBV18; a possible D gene is TRBD1 (6 bases). V was pared by 6 bases and J by 4 bases, with 16 bases between. The CDR3 is 16 amino acids. The V gene's germline CDR1 is KGHSH and CDR2 LQKENI. CDR3 in DNA: TGTGCCAGCTCCCGGAGTGGGGGCTCGGGGGCCAACGTCCTGACTTTC. Amino acids: CASSRSGGSGANVLTF.

This chain's CDR3 is CASRSWGAPYGYTF. The DNA of the CDR3 is TGTGCCAGCAGGTCTTGGGGGGCTCCCTATGGCTACACCTTC. The rearrangement joins TRBV28 to TRBJ1-2, with D perhaps TRBD1 (6 bases). The CDR3 extends over 14 amino acids. Germline V CDR1 and CDR2: MDHEN, SYDVKM. Trimming stripped 6 bases from V and 4 bases from J, with 15 bases between.

The gene calls are TRBV7-8 and TRBJ2-4, with 9 bases aligning to TRBD2. V was pared by 4 bases and J by 6 bases, with 7 bases of the junction left unmatched. The germline CDR1 and CDR2 sequences are SGHVS and FQNEAQ. The CDR3 is 15 residues long. CDR3 sequence (DNA): TGTGCCAGCAGCTCGACGACTAGCGGAGCAAACATTCAGTACTTC. It specifies CASSSTTSGANIQYF.

This clonotype was observed at least ten times. The gene calls are TRBV7-2 and TRBJ2-2; D is undetermined. Germline V lookup: CDR1 SGHTA, CDR2 FQGNSA. The V end was cut by 1 base, the J end by 6 bases, with 6 bases between. The length of the CDR3 is 13 residues. The CDR3 DNA reads as TGTGCCAGCAGCTTAGTGGGGTCCGGGGAGCTGTTTTTT. This translates into CASSLVGSGELFF.

This chain connects TRBV7-3 to TRBJ1-3; D remains ambiguous. The germline V gene has CDR1 SGHTA and CDR2 FQGTGA. This CDR3 has 15 amino acids. Trimming cost V 0 bases and J 2 bases, with 8 bases left between them. DNA for the CDR3: TGTGCCAGCAGCTTAACTCGGGCAGCTGGAAACACCATATATTTT. It encodes CASSLTRAAGNTIYF.

This clonotype has just a few counts. The chain uses TRBV15 and TRBJ2-3; 7 bases fit TRBD1. J lost 3 bases, V lost 9 bases, and 6 bases had no gene match. This CDR3 region has 13 residues. Germline lookup yields CDR1 LNHNV and CDR2 YYDKDF (reference sequence). CDR3 bases: TGTGCCACAAAACAGGGGCGGACAGATACGCAGTATTTT. Protein product: CATKQGRTDTQYF.

This clonotype was observed at least ten times. The rearrangement joins TRBV12-3 or TRBV12-4 to TRBJ1-1; D is possibly TRBD1 (6 bases). This CDR3 is built from 13 residues. With 3 bases removed from V and 7 bases from J, the gap between germline ends came to 12 bases. The CDR3 sequence is CASSFQGYREAFF. CDR3 sequence (DNA): TGTGCCAGCAGTTTCCAGGGGTATCGTGAAGCTTTCTTT.

This clonotype was detected a few times. The chain links TRBV9 to TRBJ2-2, with TRBD1 identical over 8 bases. Germline CDR1 is SGDLS and CDR2 is YYNGEE. V gave up 3 bases and J gave up 5 bases; unmatched junction bases: 6. The CDR3 runs 15 residues. The CDR3, as DNA: TGTGCCAGCAGCGGAAAGGGACAGGCTACCGGGGAGCTGTTTTTT. Its translation: CASSGKGQATGELFF.

The V gene is TRBV11-3, the J gene TRBJ2-1, with TRBD2 matching 7 bases. With V trimmed by 1 base and J by 7 bases, 7 bases remained unmatched. Germline loops: CDR1 SGHNT, CDR2 YENEEA. The CDR3 is made up of 15 amino acids. In DNA form, the CDR3 reads TGTGCCAGCAGCTTAGGGGGCGGGAGAGCGAATGAGCAGTTCTTC. Translating it yields CASSLGGGRANEQFF. The full variable domain, its missing parts supplied by reference TRBV11-3 and TRBJ2-1, is EAGVVQSPRYKIIEKKQPVAFWCNPISGHNTLYWYLQNLGQGPELLIRYENEEAVDDSQLPKDRFSAERLKGVDSTLKIQPAELGDSAVYLCASSLGGGRANEQFFGPGTRLTVL.

The CDR3 bases are TGCGCCAGCAGCCAAGATAGGAGGATGGATAGGAACTACGAGCAGTACTTC. This gives the protein CASSQDRRMDRNYEQYF. The V call is TRBV4-3, the J call TRBJ2-7; tentatively, D is TRBD2 (5 bases). CDR1 is LGHNA and CDR2 is YSLEER in the germline V gene. Trimming took off 0 bases at V and 3 bases at J, with 18 bases between the two ends. The length of the CDR3 is 17 residues.

This clonotype was seen a few times. The rearrangement joins TRBV2 to TRBJ2-7, with 13 bases identical to TRBD2. Per germline, CDR1 SNHLY and CDR2 FYNNEI. With V trimmed by 8 bases and J by 7 bases, 8 bases remained unmatched. This CDR3 has 14 residues. This chain's CDR3 is CASATSGRFREQYF. DNA for the CDR3: TGTGCCAGCGCGACTAGCGGGAGGTTTAGGGAGCAGTACTTC.

For the CDR3, the DNA is TGTGCCAGCAGCCCGACCGAGAACACTGAAGCTTTCTTT. Translated, it gives CASSPTENTEAFF. This sequence joins TRBV7-2 and TRBJ1-1; no clear D. Between the trimmed V and J ends, which lost 5 bases and 1 base, there was a span of 8 bases. Germline loops: CDR1 SGHTA, CDR2 FQGNSA. This CDR3 has 13 amino acids.

The gene calls are TRBV2 and TRBJ1-5; 10 positions match TRBD1. This CDR3 region has 16 residues. With 5 bases clipped from V and 4 bases from J, the junction kept 8 bases outside the gene matches. Germline V gene lookup returns CDR1 SNHLY and CDR2 FYNNEI. The CDR3 region has the DNA TGTGCCAGCAGTACCACGACAGGGGGCGGGAATCAGCCCCAGCATTTT. As protein: CASSTTTGGGNQPQHF. Full variable domain (missing parts from reference TRBV2 and TRBJ1-5): EPEVTQTPSHQVTQMGQEVILRCVPISNHLYFYWYRQILGQKVEFLVSFYNNEISEKSEIFDDQFSVERPDGSNFTLKIRSTKLEDSAMYFCASSTTTGGGNQPQHFGDGTRLSIL.

This clonotype was detected a few times. The chain is built from TRBV20-1 and TRBJ2-5; a weak D match, TRBD1 (5 bases). The CDR3 extends over 12 amino acids. Germline values: CDR1 DFQATT, CDR2 SNEGSKA (reference sequence). V gave up 6 bases and J gave up 5 bases, with 13 bases separating them. The CDR3 protein is CSAWQGDETQYF. CDR3 coding DNA: TGCAGTGCCTGGCAGGGTGATGAGACCCAGTACTTC.

This clonotype has a handful of counts. The chain couples TRBV6-2 or TRBV6-3 to TRBJ1-1; a possible D gene is TRBD1 (5 bases). CDR3 length: 13 residues. Trimming pared 6 bases from V and 5 bases from J, leaving 13 bases between. Germline loops: CDR1 MNHEY, CDR2 SVGEGT. CDR3 residues: CASRQPQGTEAFF. The CDR3 DNA follows: TGTGCCAGCAGACAGCCCCAGGGAACTGAAGCTTTCTTT.

The CDR3 sequence: CASSPQGARGEQYF. The CDR3 DNA reads as TGTGCCAGCTCACCGCAGGGGGCCCGGGGGGAGCAGTACTTC. V and J are TRBV18 and TRBJ2-7; 8 nucleotides match TRBD1. The CDR3 has 14 amino acids. The V segment lost 3 bases and the J segment 7 bases; nucleotides outside the gene matches: 8. Germline CDR1 is KGHSH and CDR2 is LQKENI.

CDR3 DNA sequence: TGTGCCAGCAGTTTAGGCAATAGCAATCAGCCCCAGCATTTT. This gives the protein CASSLGNSNQPQHF. The chain carries TRBV12-3 or TRBV12-4 and TRBJ1-5, with unresolved D. The CDR3 sequence is 14 residues long. Trimming pared 1 base from V and 0 bases from J, leaving 4 bases between.

This clonotype was seen repeatedly, ten times or more. The chain recombines TRBV20-1 with TRBJ2-7; 11 nucleotides match TRBD2. The CDR3 is made up of 15 amino acids. CDR1 and CDR2 from the germline V gene are DFQATT and SNEGSKA (reference sequence). The V segment lost 0 bases and the J segment 2 bases; nucleotides outside the gene matches: 3. DNA of the CDR3: TGCAGTGCTAGAGATGGGACTAGCGGTACCTACGAGCAGTACTTC. Amino acid sequence: CSARDGTSGTYEQYF.

The DNA of the CDR3 is TGTGCCAGCAGCCCCCTAAGCGGGAGGATAGATACGCAGTATTTT. It translates to CASSPLSGRIDTQYF. The V gene is TRBV28, the J gene TRBJ2-3, with 9 bases lining up with TRBD2. V lost 6 bases and J lost 5; bases outside the gene matches: 9. The CDR3 has 15 residues. Per the germline V gene, CDR1 is MDHEN and CDR2 is SYDVKM. The entire variable domain, with the rest obtained from reference TRBV28 and TRBJ2-3, is as follows: DVKVTQSSRYLVKRTGEKVFLECVQDMDHENMFWYRQDPGLGLRLIYFSYDVKMKEKGDIPEGYSVSREKKERFSLILESASTNQTSMYLCASSPLSGRIDTQYFGPGTRLTVL.

V usage is TRBV7-9 and J usage is TRBJ2-7; D is undetermined. The CDR3 is 13 amino acids. Germline assignment: CDR1 SEHNR and CDR2 FQNEAQ (reference sequence). Trimming shortened V by 5 bases and J by 4 bases, and 12 bases separated the two germline ends. The CDR3 DNA reads TGTGCCAGCAGCCGACCCCCGAAATACGAGCAGTACTTC. Its protein is CASSRPPKYEQYF.

The chain links TRBV7-9 to TRBJ2-3, with a weak D call TRBD2 (6 bases). V lost 0 bases and J 2 bases, leaving 9 bases between the germline ends. This CDR3 has 15 amino acids. Germline values: CDR1 SEHNR, CDR2 FQNEAQ (reference sequence). The CDR3 region has the DNA TGTGCCAGCAGCTTAGCTGCGGGAATCACAGATACGCAGTATTTT. Its translation is CASSLAAGITDTQYF.

The sample holds a few counts of this clonotype. The chain has TRBV9 and TRBJ2-1; 12 bases align to TRBD2. This CDR3 has 18 residues. Germline trimming cut 0 bases from V and 0 bases from J; bases unmatched to any gene: 4. Looked up from germline, CDR1 is SGDLS and CDR2 is YYNGEE. In DNA, the CDR3 is TGTGCCAGCAGCGTAGCACTAGCGGGGGGCAGCTCCTACAATGAGCAGTTCTTC. Translated, it gives CASSVALAGGSSYNEQFF.

This clonotype was seen a handful of times. The chain is built from TRBV12-3 or TRBV12-4 and TRBJ1-2, with a possible D match to TRBD1 (6 bases). The CDR3 has 16 residues. The ends were cut back, 5 bases at V and 5 bases at J, with 21 bases in the middle. CDR3 sequence reads: CASSPRPGHRLYGYTF. CDR3 DNA sequence: TGTGCCAGCAGTCCCCGACCGGGACACCGTTTATATGGCTACACCTTC.

This chain links TRBV7-2 with TRBJ2-1; 7 bases are shared with TRBD2. Germline CDR1 SGHTA, CDR2 FQGNSA. V was pared by 5 bases and J by 7 bases, with 8 bases of the junction left unmatched. The CDR3 runs 14 residues. For the CDR3, the DNA is TGTGCCAGCAGCACTCGACTAGCCGAAAATGAGCAGTTCTTC. This encodes CASSTRLAENEQFF.

The rearrangement links TRBV10-3 to TRBJ2-3, with TRBD2 matching over 15 bases. The CDR3 runs 16 residues. J gave up 4 bases and V 4 bases, and 3 bases lay outside the gene matches. The germline CDR1 and CDR2 sequences are ENHRY and SYGVKD. The CDR3 loop reads CAISAGTSGRSDTQYF. The CDR3 DNA sequence: TGTGCCATCAGTGCTGGGACTAGCGGGAGGTCAGATACGCAGTATTTT.